One and the same sample provided the 11 T cell receptor beta chains below, sequenced in a study of blood T cell repertoires in COVID-19. Sequencing used immunoSEQ multiplex PCR; TCRdb keeps in-frame clones, though not all of them. This sample yields about 91,000 clones, of which about 85% are seen a single time; 4.5% belongs to the top ten. Sequencing was done on a sample of peripheral blood. The source is a man in his 70s with acute or convalescent COVID-19.

V and J are TRBV3-1 (or the pseudogene TRBV3-2) and TRBJ1-3; D is unclear. Trimming removed 0 bases from V and 0 bases from J, with 6 bases in between. The CDR3 is made up of 15 amino acids. The germline V gene encodes CDR1 LGHDT and CDR2 YNNKEL (reference sequence). CDR3 nucleotide sequence: TGTGCCAGCAGCCAAGATACAGTCTCTGGAAACACCATATATTTT. Protein sequence: CASSQDTVSGNTIYF.

The chain recombines TRBV11-2 with TRBJ2-7, with 7 bases that match TRBD1. The CDR3 loop spans 14 amino acids. The V gene end was trimmed by 4 bases and the J gene end by 0 bases; junction bases not matched to a gene: 3. Germline V gene data show CDR1 as SGHAT and CDR2 as FQNNGV. The CDR3 region is CASSSGQSSYEQYF. As DNA, the CDR3 is TGTGCCAGCAGCTCGGGACAGAGCTCCTACGAGCAGTACTTC.

The CDR3 coding sequence is TGTGCCAGCAGCTTGGTGGGCAGGGGGCCCACCGGGGAGCTGTTTTTT. Protein: CASSLVGRGPTGELFF. This chain connects TRBV5-6 to TRBJ2-2; 8 bases align to TRBD1. Germline assignment: CDR1 SGHDT and CDR2 YYEEEE. CDR3 size: 16 residues. The V gene end was trimmed by 0 bases and the J gene end by 4 bases; junction bases not matched to a gene: 5. Full variable domain (outside the CDR3, taken from reference TRBV5-6 and TRBJ2-2): DAGVTQSPTHLIKTRGQQVTLRCSPKSGHDTVSWYQQALGQGPQFIFQYYEEEERQRGNFPDRFSGHQFPNYSSELNVNALLLGDSALYLCASSLVGRGPTGELFFGEGSRLTVL.

In this sample, this clone turned up a few times. The CDR3, as DNA: TGTGCCAGCACCCACTGGGCAGGGGGCTTTCGGGGCAGTGAAAAACTGTTTTTT. This translates into CASTHWAGGFRGSEKLFF. The chain uses TRBV28 and TRBJ1-4; 8 nucleotides line up with TRBD1. V was clipped by 7 bases and J by 7 bases; unmatched bases: 20. The CDR3 totals 18 residues. The germline gives CDR1 MDHEN, CDR2 SYDVKM.

J is TRBJ1-4 and V is TRBV2, with 7 bases fitting TRBD1. The CDR3 sequence is 11 residues long. J gave up 13 bases and V 6 bases, and 5 bases lay outside the gene matches. In germline, CDR1 is SNHLY, CDR2 FYNNEI. The CDR3, as DNA: TGTGCCAGCAGACAGGACAGGATACTGTTTTTT. Its protein is CASRQDRILFF.

This chain connects TRBV28 to TRBJ1-1; D not resolved. The CDR3 runs 14 residues. The V and J ends lost 4 bases and 1 base respectively, with 10 bases between them. Germline CDR1 reads MDHEN; CDR2 reads SYDVKM. The CDR3 coding sequence is TGTGCCAGCAGTTACTACCAGACGAACACTGAAGCTTTCTTT. Protein sequence: CASSYYQTNTEAFF. The full variable domain, in which reference TRBV28 and TRBJ1-1 provide the parts outside the CDR3, is DVKVTQSSRYLVKRTGEKVFLECVQDMDHENMFWYRQDPGLGLRLIYFSYDVKMKEKGDIPEGYSVSREKKERFSLILESASTNQTSMYLCASSYYQTNTEAFFGQGTRLTVV.

This clone has a handful of counts. The genes are TRBV6-4 and TRBJ2-2; the D gene is possibly TRBD2 (6 bases). V lost 6 bases and J 4 bases, leaving 12 bases between the germline ends. Looked up from germline, CDR1 is MRHNA and CDR2 is SNTAGT. The CDR3 sequence is 14 residues long. The CDR3 DNA reads as TGTGCCAGCAGGCGGGGCCCGGGCACCGGGGAGCTGTTTTTT. Translation gives CASRRGPGTGELFF.

This chain connects TRBV7-9 to TRBJ1-5; no definite D call. The CDR3 runs 13 residues. V was trimmed by 5 bases and J by 7 bases, leaving 12 bases between them. The germline CDR1 and CDR2 sequences are SEHNR and FQNEAQ (reference sequence). CDR3 sequence: CASSRSYSQPQHF. The CDR3 DNA reads as TGTGCCAGCAGCCGGAGCTATAGCCAGCCCCAGCATTTT.

The CDR3 bases are TGTGCCAGCAGCTTAGAGGGCAGGGAAAGGGAAAAACTGTTTTTT. Translated: CASSLEGREREKLFF. The chain combines TRBV11-2 with TRBJ1-4, with a weak D call TRBD1 (5 bases). CDR1 and CDR2 (germline): SGHAT, FQNNGV. The V and J ends lost 0 bases and 8 bases respectively, with 13 bases between them. This CDR3 has 15 amino acids.

This clone was recorded once. The J gene is TRBJ1-3, the V gene TRBV18; 8 nucleotides line up with TRBD1. Germline assignment: CDR1 KGHSH and CDR2 LQKENI. There are 16 residues in the CDR3. V gave up 1 base and J gave up 0 bases; unmatched junction bases: 2. In DNA form, the CDR3 reads TGTGCCAGCTCACCACGGACAGGGTCCTCTGGAAACACCATATATTTT. It translates to CASSPRTGSSGNTIYF.

Written as DNA, the CDR3 is TGTGCCAGCAGCCGGAACGGGATCACCGGGGAGCTGTTTTTT. Its translation: CASSRNGITGELFF. This chain uses TRBV7-3 with TRBJ2-2; D might be TRBD2 (5 bases). V lost 5 bases and J lost 4, with 11 bases in between. The CDR3 consists of 14 residues. CDR1 and CDR2 (germline): SGHTA, FQGTGA.